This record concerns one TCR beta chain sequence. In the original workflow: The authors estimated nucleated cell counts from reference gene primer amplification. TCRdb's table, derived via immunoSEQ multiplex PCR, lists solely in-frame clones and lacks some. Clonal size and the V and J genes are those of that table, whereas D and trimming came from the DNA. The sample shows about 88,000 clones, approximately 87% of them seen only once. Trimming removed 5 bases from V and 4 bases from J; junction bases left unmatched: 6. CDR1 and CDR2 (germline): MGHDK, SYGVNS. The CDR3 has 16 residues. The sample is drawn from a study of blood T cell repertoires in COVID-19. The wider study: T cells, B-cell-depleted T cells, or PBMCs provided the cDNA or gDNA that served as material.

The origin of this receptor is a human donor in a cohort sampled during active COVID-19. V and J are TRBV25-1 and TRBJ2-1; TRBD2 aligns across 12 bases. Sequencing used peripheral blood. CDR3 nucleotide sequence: TGTGCCAGCAGTAACCGACTAGCGGGGGCTTACAATGAGCAGTTCTTC. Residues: CASSNRLAGAYNEQFF.